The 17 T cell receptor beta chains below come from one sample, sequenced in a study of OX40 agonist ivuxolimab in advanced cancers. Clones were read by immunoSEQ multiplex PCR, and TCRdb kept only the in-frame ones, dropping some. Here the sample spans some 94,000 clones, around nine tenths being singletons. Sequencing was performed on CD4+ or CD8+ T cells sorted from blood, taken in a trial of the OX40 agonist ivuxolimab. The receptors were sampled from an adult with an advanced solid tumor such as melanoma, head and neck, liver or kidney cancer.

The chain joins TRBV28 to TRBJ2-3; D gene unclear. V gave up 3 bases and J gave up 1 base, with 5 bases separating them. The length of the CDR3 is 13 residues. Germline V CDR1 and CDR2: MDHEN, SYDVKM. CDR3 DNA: TGTGCCAGCAGTTTGGACGGCACAGATACGCAGTATTTT. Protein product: CASSLDGTDTQYF.

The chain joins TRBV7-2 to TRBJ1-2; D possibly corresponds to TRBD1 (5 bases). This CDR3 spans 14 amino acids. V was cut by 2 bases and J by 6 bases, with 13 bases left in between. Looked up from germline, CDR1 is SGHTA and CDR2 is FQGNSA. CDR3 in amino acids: CASSLPVQVHGYTF. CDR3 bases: TGTGCCAGCAGCTTACCGGTACAGGTACATGGCTACACCTTC.

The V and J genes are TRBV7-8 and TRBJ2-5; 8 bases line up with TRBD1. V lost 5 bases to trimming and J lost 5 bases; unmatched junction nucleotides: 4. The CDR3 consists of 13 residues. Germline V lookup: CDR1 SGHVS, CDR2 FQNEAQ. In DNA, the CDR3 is TGTGCCAGCAGCCTGGGACAGGTGGAGACCCAGTACTTC. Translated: CASSLGQVETQYF.

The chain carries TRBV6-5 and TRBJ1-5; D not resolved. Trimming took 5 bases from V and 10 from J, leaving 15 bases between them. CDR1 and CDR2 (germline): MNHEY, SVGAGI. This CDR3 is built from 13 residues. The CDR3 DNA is TGTGCCAGCAGTGACGCCATGCGTATACCCCAGCATTTT. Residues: CASSDAMRIPQHF.

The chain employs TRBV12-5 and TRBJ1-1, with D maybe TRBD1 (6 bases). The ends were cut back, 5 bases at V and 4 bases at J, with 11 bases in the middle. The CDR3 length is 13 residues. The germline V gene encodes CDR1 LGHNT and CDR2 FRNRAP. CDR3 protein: CASGEGGVTEAFF. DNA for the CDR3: TGTGCTAGTGGTGAAGGGGGGGTCACTGAAGCTTTCTTT.

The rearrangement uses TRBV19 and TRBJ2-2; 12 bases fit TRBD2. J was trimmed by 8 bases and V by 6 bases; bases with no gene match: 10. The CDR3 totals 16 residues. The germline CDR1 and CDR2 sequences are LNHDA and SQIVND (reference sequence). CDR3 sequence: CASSETSGRLWGELFF. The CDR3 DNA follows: TGTGCCAGTAGCGAGACTAGCGGGAGACTTTGGGGGGAGCTGTTTTTT.

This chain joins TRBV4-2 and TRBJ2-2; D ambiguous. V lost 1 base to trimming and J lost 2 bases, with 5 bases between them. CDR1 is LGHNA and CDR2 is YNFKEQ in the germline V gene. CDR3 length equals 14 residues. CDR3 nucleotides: TGTGCCAGCAGCCAAGTTACTAACACCGGGGAGCTGTTTTTT. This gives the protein CASSQVTNTGELFF.

CDR3 residues: CASSETLPGQGTSYEQYF. The CDR3 DNA reads as TGTGCCAGCAGTGAAACCCTGCCGGGACAGGGAACTTCCTACGAGCAGTACTTC. The genes are TRBV6-1 and TRBJ2-7, with 9 bases aligning to TRBD1. Trimming cost V 2 bases and J 1 base; bases outside gene matches: 12. This CDR3 spans 18 amino acids. Germline CDR1 reads MNHNS; CDR2 reads SASEGT.

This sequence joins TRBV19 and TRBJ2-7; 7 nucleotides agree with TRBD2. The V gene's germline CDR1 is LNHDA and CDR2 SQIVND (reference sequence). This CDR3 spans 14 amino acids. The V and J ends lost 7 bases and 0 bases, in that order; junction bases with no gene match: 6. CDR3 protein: CASTPGTTSYEQYF. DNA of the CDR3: TGTGCCAGTACCCCCGGGACTACCTCCTACGAGCAGTACTTC. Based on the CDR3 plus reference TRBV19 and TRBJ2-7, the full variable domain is DGGITQSPKYLFRKEGQNVTLSCEQNLNHDAMYWYRQDPGQGLRLIYYSQIVNDFQKGDIAEGYSVSREKKESFPLTVTSAQKNPTAFYLCASTPGTTSYEQYFGPGTRLTVT.

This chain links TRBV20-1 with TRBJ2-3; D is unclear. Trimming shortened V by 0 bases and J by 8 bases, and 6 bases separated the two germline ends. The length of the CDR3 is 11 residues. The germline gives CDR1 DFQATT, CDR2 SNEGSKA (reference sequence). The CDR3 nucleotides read TGCAGTGCTAGAGATCGGAGTACGCAGTATTTT. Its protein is CSARDRSTQYF.

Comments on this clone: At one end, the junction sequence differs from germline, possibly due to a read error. Written as DNA, the CDR3 is TGTGCCTGTACTAGCGGGAGCATAGATACGCAGTATTTT. Its protein product is CACTSGSIDTQYF. This chain links TRBV30 with TRBJ2-3; 11 nucleotides align to TRBD2. There are 13 residues in the CDR3. The V gene's germline CDR1 is GTSNPN and CDR2 SVGIG (reference sequence).

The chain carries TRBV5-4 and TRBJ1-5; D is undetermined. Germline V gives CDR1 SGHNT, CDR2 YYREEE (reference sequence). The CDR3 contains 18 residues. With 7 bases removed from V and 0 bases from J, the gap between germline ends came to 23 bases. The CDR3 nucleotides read TGTGCCAGCTCAACTTGCACCCCCGGAGAAAATAGCAATCAGCCCCAGCATTTT. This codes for CASSTCTPGENSNQPQHF.

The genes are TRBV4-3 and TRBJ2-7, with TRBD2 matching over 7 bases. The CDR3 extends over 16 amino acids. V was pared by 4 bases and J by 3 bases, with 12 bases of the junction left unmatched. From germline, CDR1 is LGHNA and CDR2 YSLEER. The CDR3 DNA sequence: TGCGCCAGCAGCCCCAGTTTTTCTAGCGGTTACTACGAGCAGTACTTC. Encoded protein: CASSPSFSSGYYEQYF.

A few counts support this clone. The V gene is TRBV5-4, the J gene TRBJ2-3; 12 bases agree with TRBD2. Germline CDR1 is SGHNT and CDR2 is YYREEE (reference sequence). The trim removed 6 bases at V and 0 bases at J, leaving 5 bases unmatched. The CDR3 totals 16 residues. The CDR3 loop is CASTPSGRVSTDTQYF. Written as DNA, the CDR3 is TGTGCCAGCACCCCTAGCGGGAGGGTTAGCACAGATACGCAGTATTTT.

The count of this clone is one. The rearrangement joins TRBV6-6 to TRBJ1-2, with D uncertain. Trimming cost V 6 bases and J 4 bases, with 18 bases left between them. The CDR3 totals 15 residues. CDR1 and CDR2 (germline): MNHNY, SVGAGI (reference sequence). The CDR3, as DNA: TGTGCCAGCAGGCCTTTGGTCAGCTCGGGCTATGGCTACACCTTC. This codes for CASRPLVSSGYGYTF.

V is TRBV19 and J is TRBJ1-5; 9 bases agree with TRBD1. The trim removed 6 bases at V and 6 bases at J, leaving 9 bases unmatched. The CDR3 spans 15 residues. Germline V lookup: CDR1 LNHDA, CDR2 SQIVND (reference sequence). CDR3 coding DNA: TGTGCCAGTAGCATTGGACAGGGGACCAGTCAGCCCCAGCATTTT. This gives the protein CASSIGQGTSQPQHF. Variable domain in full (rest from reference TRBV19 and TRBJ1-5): DGGITQSPKYLFRKEGQNVTLSCEQNLNHDAMYWYRQDPGQGLRLIYYSQIVNDFQKGDIAEGYSVSREKKESFPLTVTSAQKNPTAFYLCASSIGQGTSQPQHFGDGTRLSIL.

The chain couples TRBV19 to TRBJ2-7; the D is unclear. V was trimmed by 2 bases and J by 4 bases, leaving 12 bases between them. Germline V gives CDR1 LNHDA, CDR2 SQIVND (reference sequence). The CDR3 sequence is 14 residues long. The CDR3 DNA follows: TGTGCCAGTAGTATACGATTGGATTCGTACGAGCAGTACTTC. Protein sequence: CASSIRLDSYEQYF.